The 3 T cell receptor beta chains in this list originate from one sample, sequenced in a study of TIL therapy for anti-PD-1-resistant metastatic lung cancer. Sequencing used immunoSEQ v3. Some clones are missing from TCRdb's copy, which holds only in-frame ones; the method was immunoSEQ multiplex PCR. The data contain 54,000 or so clones, about nine tenths of them seen just once; the ten biggest clones take up just over 2.5%. Stated time point: pre-treatment sample, taken before nivolumab and TIL therapy. Source: blood, taken at baseline. All receptors derive from a person aged 25 to 79 with non-small cell lung cancer.

The rearrangement uses TRBV12-5 and TRBJ2-1; no reliable D call. The CDR3 spans 11 residues. V dropped 4 bases and J dropped 8 bases, with 6 bases sitting between them. The germline gives CDR1 LGHNT, CDR2 FRNRAP. CDR3 in DNA: TGTGCTAGTGGTTGGAGATATGAGCAGTTCTTC. This gives the protein CASGWRYEQFF.

The genes are TRBV6-5 and TRBJ2-7; perhaps TRBD1 as D (6 bases). Germline CDR1 and CDR2: MNHEY and SVGAGI. The CDR3 runs to 13 residues. Trimming removed 10 bases from V and 5 bases from J, with 18 bases in between. The CDR3 here is CATVPQGIHEQYF. The CDR3 DNA sequence: TGTGCCACCGTGCCACAGGGTATCCACGAGCAGTACTTC.

Only a few counts were recorded for this clone. As DNA, the CDR3 is TGTGCCAGCAGCAGAGGTGCGGAGTATAATTCACCCCTCCACTTT. It specifies CASSRGAEYNSPLHF. This chain connects TRBV7-2 to TRBJ1-6; D ambiguous. Trimming left V 5 bases short and J 4 bases short, with 12 bases between. The germline gives CDR1 SGHTA, CDR2 FQGNSA. This CDR3 spans 15 amino acids.